This entry lists 5 T cell receptor beta chains sequenced from one sample in a study of T cells after yellow fever vaccination. TCRdb independently ran MiXCR on the 5' RACE reads; one entry per CDR3 protein. The repertoire has 610,000 or so distinct CDR3 sequences, around 12% of them found once; the top ten carry about 15%. Sequenced material: PBMCs, taken on the day of the yellow fever booster vaccination. The source is a man aged 30-40 years who received the YFV17D yellow fever vaccine.

In DNA form, the CDR3 reads TGTGCCAGCAGCTCAGAGCGGGACGCCTACAATGAGCAGTTCTTC. This encodes CASSSERDAYNEQFF. The chain is built from TRBV5-4 and TRBJ2-1, with 7 bases matching TRBD2. V was clipped by 3 bases and J by 2 bases; unmatched bases: 5. The CDR3 contains 15 residues. In germline, CDR1 is SGHNT, CDR2 YYREEE (reference sequence).

This clonotype was picked up many times. V usage is TRBV5-1 and J usage is TRBJ2-3; D not certain. Trimming stripped 0 bases from V and 4 bases from J, with 9 bases between. The germline CDR1 and CDR2 sequences are SGHRS and YFSETQ. The CDR3 loop spans 14 amino acids. The CDR3 protein is CASSLGSRSDTQYF. In DNA, the CDR3 is TGCGCCAGCAGCTTGGGGTCCAGATCAGATACGCAGTATTTT.

The V gene is TRBV2, the J gene TRBJ2-3, with D maybe TRBD2 (5 bases). This CDR3 region has 16 residues. CDR1 SNHLY and CDR2 FYNNEI come from the germline V gene. V was shortened by 6 bases and J by 3 bases, with 19 bases between the two germline ends. The DNA of the CDR3 is TGTGCCAGCAGACTTTTCGGCGGGCCGCAGACAGATACGCAGTATTTT. This sequence encodes CASRLFGGPQTDTQYF.

The chain has TRBV19 and TRBJ2-1; D unresolved. Trimming pared 5 bases from V and 4 bases from J, leaving 9 bases between. Looked up from germline, CDR1 is LNHDA and CDR2 is SQIVND (reference sequence). The CDR3 covers 13 residues. The CDR3 DNA sequence: TGTGCCAGTAGTGCCGGGTATTACAATGAGCAGTTCTTC. Amino acids: CASSAGYYNEQFF.

This clonotype turned up a few times. V gene TRBV29-1 combines with J gene TRBJ2-7; 14 bases are shared with TRBD2. The germline gives CDR1 SQVTM, CDR2 ANQGSEA. This CDR3 region has 14 residues. V was pared by 7 bases and J by 3 bases, with 5 bases of the junction left unmatched. CDR3 coding DNA: TGCAGCGGGGGACTAGCGGGAGTCCGCTACGAGCAGTACTTC. Translation: CSGGLAGVRYEQYF.